This TCR beta chain was recovered during a study of control samples from healthy donors and cancer patients. Measured with immunoSEQ multiplex PCR; TCRdb has only the in-frame clones, and not every one. The sample holds 20,000 to 25,000 clones; approximately 80% are singletons and the top ten take 25% to 30%. The CDR3 consists of 16 residues. Germline CDR1 and CDR2: SGHAT and FQNNGV. This TCR was recovered from a man in his 60s with head and neck cancer. The V and J genes are TRBV11-2 and TRBJ2-7; 10 positions agree with TRBD2. The sample was PBMCs. The CDR3 nucleotides read TGTGCGTCGAAGGGAGGGAAGCGGGAGGGGACCTACGAGCAGTACTTC. It codes for CASKGGKREGTYEQYF.